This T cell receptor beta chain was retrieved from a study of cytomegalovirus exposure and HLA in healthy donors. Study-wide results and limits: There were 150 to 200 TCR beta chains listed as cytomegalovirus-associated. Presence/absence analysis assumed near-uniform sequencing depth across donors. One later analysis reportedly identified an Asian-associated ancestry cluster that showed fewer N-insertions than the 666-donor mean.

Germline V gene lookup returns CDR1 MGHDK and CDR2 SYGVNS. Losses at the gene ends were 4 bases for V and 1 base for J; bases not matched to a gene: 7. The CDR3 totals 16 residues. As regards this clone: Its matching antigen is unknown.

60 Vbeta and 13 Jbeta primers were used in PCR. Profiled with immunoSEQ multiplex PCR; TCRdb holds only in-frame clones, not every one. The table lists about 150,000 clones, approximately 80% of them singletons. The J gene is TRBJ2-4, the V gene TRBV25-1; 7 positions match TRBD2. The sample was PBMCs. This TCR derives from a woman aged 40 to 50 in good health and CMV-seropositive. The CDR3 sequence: CASSARGIGAKNIQYF. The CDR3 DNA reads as TGTGCCAGCAGTGCGCGGGGGATTGGGGCCAAAAACATTCAGTACTTC.